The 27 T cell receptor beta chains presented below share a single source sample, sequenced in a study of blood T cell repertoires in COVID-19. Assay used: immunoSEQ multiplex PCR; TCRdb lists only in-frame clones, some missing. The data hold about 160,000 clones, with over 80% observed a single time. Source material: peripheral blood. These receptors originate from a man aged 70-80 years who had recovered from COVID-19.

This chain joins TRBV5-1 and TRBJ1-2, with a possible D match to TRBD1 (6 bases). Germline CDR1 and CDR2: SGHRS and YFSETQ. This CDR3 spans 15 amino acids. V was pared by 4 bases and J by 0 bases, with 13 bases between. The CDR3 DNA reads TGCGCCAGCAGCCCGTACAGGGAAACTAACTATGGCTACACCTTC. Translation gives CASSPYRETNYGYTF.

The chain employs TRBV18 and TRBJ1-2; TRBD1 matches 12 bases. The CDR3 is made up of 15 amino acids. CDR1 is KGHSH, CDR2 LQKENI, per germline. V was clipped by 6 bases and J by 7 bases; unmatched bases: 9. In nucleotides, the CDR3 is TGTGCCAGCTCCCCCGGGACAGGGGGCGCGAGTGGCTACACCTTC. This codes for CASSPGTGGASGYTF.

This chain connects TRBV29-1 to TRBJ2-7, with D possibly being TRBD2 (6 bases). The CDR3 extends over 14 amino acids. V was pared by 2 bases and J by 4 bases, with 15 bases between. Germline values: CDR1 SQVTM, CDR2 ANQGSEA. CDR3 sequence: CSVEQGGRRYEQYF. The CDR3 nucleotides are TGCAGCGTTGAACAGGGAGGCAGGCGGTACGAGCAGTACTTC.

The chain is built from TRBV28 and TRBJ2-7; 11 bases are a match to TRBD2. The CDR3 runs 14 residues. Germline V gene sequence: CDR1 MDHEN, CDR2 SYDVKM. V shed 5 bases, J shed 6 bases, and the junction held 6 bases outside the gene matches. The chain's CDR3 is CASSETSGSGEQYF. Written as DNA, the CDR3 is TGTGCCAGCAGTGAAACTAGCGGGAGTGGCGAGCAGTACTTC.

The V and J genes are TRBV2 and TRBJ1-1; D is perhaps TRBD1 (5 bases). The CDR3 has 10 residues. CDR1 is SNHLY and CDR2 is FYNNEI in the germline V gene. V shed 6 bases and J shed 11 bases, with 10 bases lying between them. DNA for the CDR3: TGTGCCAGCAGGGAGGGGTGGGCTTTCTTT. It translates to CASREGWAFF.

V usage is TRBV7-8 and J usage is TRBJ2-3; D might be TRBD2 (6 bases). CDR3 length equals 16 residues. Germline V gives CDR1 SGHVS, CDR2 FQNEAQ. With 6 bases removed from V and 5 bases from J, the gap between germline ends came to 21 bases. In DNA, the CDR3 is TGTGCCAGCAGTCGTCTGGGCCCAACCGGGGGAGATACGCAGTATTTT. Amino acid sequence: CASSRLGPTGGDTQYF.

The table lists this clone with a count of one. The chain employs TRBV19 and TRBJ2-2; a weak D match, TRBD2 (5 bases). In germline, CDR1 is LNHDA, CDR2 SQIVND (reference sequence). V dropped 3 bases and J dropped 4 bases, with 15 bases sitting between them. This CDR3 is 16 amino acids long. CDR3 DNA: TGTGCCAGTAGTATCGGAGTAGCGAGGAGCACCGGGGAGCTGTTTTTT. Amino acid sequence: CASSIGVARSTGELFF.

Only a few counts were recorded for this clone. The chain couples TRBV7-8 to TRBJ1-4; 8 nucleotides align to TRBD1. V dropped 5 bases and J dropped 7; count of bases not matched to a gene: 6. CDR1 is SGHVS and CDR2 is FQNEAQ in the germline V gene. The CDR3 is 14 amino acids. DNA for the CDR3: TGTGCCAGCAGCCTGACAGGGGTTGGTGAAAAACTGTTTTTT. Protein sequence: CASSLTGVGEKLFF.

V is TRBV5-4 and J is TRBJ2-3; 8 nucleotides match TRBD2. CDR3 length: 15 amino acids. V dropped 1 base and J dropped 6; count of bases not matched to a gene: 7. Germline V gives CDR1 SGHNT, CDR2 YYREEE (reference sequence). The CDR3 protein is CASSLQGTRSDTQYF. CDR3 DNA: TGTGCCAGCAGCTTGCAAGGGACTAGATCCGATACGCAGTATTTT.

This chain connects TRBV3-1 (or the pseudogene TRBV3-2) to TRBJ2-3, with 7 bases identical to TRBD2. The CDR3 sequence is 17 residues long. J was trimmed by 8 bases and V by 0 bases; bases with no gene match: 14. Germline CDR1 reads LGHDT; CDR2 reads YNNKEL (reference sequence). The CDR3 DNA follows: TGTGCCAGCAGCCAAGATCTGGCTAGCGGACGCGGAGGTACGCAGTATTTT. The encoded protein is CASSQDLASGRGGTQYF.

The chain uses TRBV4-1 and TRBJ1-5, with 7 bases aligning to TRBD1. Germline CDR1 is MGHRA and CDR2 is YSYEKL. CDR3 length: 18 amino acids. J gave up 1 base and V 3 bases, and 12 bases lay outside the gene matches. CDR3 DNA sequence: TGCGCCAGCAGCCAGGATCAGGGCGGGACAGTCAGCAATCAGCCCCAGCATTTT. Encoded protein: CASSQDQGGTVSNQPQHF.

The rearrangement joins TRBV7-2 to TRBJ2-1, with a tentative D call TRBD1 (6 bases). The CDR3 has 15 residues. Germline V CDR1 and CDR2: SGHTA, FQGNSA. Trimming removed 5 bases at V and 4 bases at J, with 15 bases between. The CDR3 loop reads CASSPRGTLYNEQFF. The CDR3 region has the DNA TGTGCCAGCAGCCCAAGGGGGACCCTATACAATGAGCAGTTCTTC.

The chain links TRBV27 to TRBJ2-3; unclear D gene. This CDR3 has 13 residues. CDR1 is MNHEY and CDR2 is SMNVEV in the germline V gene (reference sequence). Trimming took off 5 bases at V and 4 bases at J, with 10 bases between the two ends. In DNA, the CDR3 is TGTGCCAGCAGTCCCGGTTACGCAGATACGCAGTATTTT. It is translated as CASSPGYADTQYF.

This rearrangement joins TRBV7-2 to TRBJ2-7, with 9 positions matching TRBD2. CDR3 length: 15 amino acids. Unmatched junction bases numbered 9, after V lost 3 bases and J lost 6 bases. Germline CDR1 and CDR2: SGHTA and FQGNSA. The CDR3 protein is CASSFRLAGGTEQYF. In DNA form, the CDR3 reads TGTGCCAGCAGCTTTAGGCTGGCGGGAGGGACCGAGCAGTACTTC.

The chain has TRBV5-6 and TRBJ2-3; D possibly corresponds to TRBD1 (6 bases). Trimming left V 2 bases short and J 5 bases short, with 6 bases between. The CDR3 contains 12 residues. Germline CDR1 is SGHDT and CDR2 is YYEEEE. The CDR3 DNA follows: TGTGCCAGCAGCTTAGGGGGAGATACGCAGTATTTT. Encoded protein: CASSLGGDTQYF.

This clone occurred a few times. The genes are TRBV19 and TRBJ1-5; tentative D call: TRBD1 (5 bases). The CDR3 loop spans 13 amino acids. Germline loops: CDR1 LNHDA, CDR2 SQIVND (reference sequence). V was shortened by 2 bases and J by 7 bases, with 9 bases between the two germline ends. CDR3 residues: CASSIIGVQPQHF. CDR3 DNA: TGTGCCAGTAGTATAATAGGGGTCCAGCCCCAGCATTTT. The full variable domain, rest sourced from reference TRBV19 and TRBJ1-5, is DGGITQSPKYLFRKEGQNVTLSCEQNLNHDAMYWYRQDPGQGLRLIYYSQIVNDFQKGDIAEGYSVSREKKESFPLTVTSAQKNPTAFYLCASSIIGVQPQHFGDGTRLSIL.

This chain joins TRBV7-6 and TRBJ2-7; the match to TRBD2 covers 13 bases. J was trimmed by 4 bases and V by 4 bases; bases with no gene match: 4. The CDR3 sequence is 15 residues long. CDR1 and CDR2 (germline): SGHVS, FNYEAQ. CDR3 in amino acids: CASSSRLAGGYEQYF. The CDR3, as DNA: TGTGCCAGCAGCTCCAGACTAGCGGGAGGTTACGAGCAGTACTTC.

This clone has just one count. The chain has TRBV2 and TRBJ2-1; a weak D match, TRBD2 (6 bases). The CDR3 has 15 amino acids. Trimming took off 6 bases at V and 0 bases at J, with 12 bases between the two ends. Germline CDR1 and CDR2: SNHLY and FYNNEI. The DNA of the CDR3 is TGTGCCAGCAGATCCGGGAGTAACTCCTACAATGAGCAGTTCTTC. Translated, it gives CASRSGSNSYNEQFF.

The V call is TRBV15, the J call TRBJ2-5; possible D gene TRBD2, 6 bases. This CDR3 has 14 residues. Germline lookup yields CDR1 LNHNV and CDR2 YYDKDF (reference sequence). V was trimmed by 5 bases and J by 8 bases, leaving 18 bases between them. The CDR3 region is CATSGGLVEGTQYF. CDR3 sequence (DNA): TGTGCCACCAGCGGGGGACTGGTCGAAGGTACCCAGTACTTC.

For the CDR3, the DNA is TGTGCCAGCAGCCAAGCTCGGGGCTACACCTTC. Its translation is CASSQARGYTF. The gene calls are TRBV3-1 (or the pseudogene TRBV3-2) and TRBJ1-2; the D is unclear. Germline values: CDR1 LGHDT, CDR2 YNNKEL (reference sequence). The CDR3 totals 11 residues. V was pared by 1 base and J by 8 bases, with 5 bases between.

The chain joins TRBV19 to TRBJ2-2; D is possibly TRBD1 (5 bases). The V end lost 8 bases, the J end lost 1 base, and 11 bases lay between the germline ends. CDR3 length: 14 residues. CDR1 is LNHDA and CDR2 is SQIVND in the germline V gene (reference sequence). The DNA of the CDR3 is TGTGCCAGTCGTAAGGGGATGAACACCGGGGAGCTGTTTTTT. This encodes CASRKGMNTGELFF. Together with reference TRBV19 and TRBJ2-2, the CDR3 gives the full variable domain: DGGITQSPKYLFRKEGQNVTLSCEQNLNHDAMYWYRQDPGQGLRLIYYSQIVNDFQKGDIAEGYSVSREKKESFPLTVTSAQKNPTAFYLCASRKGMNTGELFFGEGSRLTVL.

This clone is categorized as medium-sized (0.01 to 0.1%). CDR3 residues: CASSLTVNSNQPQHF. CDR3 nucleotides: TGTGCCAGCAGCTTGACAGTTAATAGCAATCAGCCCCAGCATTTT. This chain uses TRBV7-2 with TRBJ1-5; D is perhaps TRBD1 (5 bases). The CDR3 length is 15 residues. The V end was cut by 3 bases, the J end by 0 bases, with 9 bases between. Germline V gene data show CDR1 as SGHTA and CDR2 as FQGNSA.

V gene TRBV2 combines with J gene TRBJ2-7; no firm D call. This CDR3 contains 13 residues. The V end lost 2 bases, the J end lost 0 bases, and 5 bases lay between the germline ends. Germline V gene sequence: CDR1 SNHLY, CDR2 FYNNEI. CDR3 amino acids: CASSENTSYEQYF. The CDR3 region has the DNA TGTGCCAGCAGTGAAAACACCTCCTACGAGCAGTACTTC.

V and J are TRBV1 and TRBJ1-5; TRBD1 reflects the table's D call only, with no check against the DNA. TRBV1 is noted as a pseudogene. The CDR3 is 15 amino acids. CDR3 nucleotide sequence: TGCACCAGCATCCTTTGGGGGCAGGGGGATCAGCCCCAGCATTTT. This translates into CTSILWGQGDQPQHF.

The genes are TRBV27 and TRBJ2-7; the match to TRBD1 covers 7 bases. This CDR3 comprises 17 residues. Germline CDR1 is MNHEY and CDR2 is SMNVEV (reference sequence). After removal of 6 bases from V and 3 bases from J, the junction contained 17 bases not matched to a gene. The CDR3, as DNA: TGTGCCAGCAGGGTATTTCGCGACTCGACAGGGTTCTACGAGCAGTACTTC. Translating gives CASRVFRDSTGFYEQYF.

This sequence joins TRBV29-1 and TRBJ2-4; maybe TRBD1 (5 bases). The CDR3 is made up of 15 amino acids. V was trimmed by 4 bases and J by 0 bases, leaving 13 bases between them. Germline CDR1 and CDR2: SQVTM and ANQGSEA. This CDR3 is CSVAGDSSAKNIQYF. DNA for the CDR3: TGCAGCGTTGCGGGCGACAGTTCAGCCAAAAACATTCAGTACTTC.

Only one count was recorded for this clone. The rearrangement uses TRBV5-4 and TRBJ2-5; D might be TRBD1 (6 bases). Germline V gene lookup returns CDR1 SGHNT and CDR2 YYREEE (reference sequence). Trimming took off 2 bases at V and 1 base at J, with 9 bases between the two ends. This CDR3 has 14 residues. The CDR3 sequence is CASSFGRGQETQYF. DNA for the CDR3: TGTGCCAGCAGCTTTGGCAGGGGCCAAGAGACCCAGTACTTC.